This T cell receptor (beta chain) was sequenced in a study of blood T cell repertoires in COVID-19. Looking at the study overall: Spain, Italy and the United States supplied samples that represented acute and convalescent COVID-19. From T cells, B-cell-depleted T cells, or PBMCs came the material, which was cDNA or gDNA.

Methods used by the authors: Estimated nucleated cell counts came from reference gene primer amplification. Here immunoSEQ multiplex PCR was the method, and the copy in TCRdb shows in-frame clones only, minus some. The DNA was the basis for D and trimming; V, J and clone size are from that table. This sample has 95,000 or so clones, with around 79% found just once. Specimen: peripheral blood. This TCR came from an elderly woman with active or convalescent COVID-19.

This CDR3 is CATSTSAGGARYEQFF. CDR3 nucleotides: TGTGCCACCAGCACCTCAGCGGGAGGGGCTCGGTATGAGCAGTTCTTC. This rearrangement joins TRBV15 to TRBJ2-1, with 10 bases fitting TRBD2. Germline CDR1 LNHNV, CDR2 YYDKDF (reference sequence). J lost 8 bases, V lost 4 bases, and 11 bases had no gene match. This CDR3 has 16 amino acids.